This is a list of T cell receptor beta chains from one sample in a study of cytomegalovirus exposure and HLA in healthy donors. Profiled with immunoSEQ multiplex PCR; TCRdb holds only in-frame clones, not every one. The data show about 110,000 clones, roughly 73% seen once. Sample: PBMCs. Receptor source: a man aged 25-45 years in good health and CMV-seronegative. CDR3s include the opening cysteine and the closing phenylalanine or tryptophan. Fields, in order: V gene, J gene, D gene, clone size, CDR3 protein, CDR3 DNA. D genes are given only for firm matches. Where a row states a size, it is once, few, many or the class of an expanded clone; other rows omit it.

TRBV27	TRBJ1-2	-	few	CASRQEASVHGYTF	TGTGCCAGCCGTCAGGAGGCGAGCGTCCATGGCTACACCTTC
TRBV6-5	TRBJ2-2	TRBD1	few	CASSGRQGWTGELFF	TGTGCCAGCAGTGGGCGACAGGGATGGACCGGGGAGCTGTTTTTT
TRBV5-5	TRBJ1-2	TRBD1	-	CASSFIAGQTNYGYTF	TGTGCCAGCAGCTTCATAGCGGGACAGACTAACTATGGCTACACCTTC
TRBV10-3	TRBJ2-7	TRBD1	-	CAIKSTGEGAYEQYF	TGTGCCATCAAGAGCACAGGGGAAGGTGCCTACGAGCAGTACTTC
TRBV18	TRBJ1-1	-	few	CASSPIPDSRNTEAFF	TGTGCCAGCTCACCCATCCCTGACAGTCGGAACACTGAAGCTTTCTTT
TRBV29-1	TRBJ1-5	TRBD1	-	CSVSAGGFQHF	TGCAGCGTTTCTGCAGGGGGCTTCCAGCATTTT
TRBV29-1	TRBJ2-7	-	-	CSVVGGPYEQYF	TGCAGCGTTGTAGGAGGGCCGTACGAGCAGTACTTC
TRBV27	TRBJ1-6	-	-	CASSLIGARSSYNSPLHF	TGTGCCAGCAGTTTAATAGGGGCCAGAAGCTCCTATAATTCACCCCTCCACTTT
TRBV29-1	TRBJ2-1	-	-	CSVPPQGYNEQFF	TGCAGCGTTCCACCACAGGGCTACAATGAGCAGTTCTTC
TRBV6-5	TRBJ1-1	-	few	CASSYQGSLNTEAFF	TGTGCCAGCAGTTACCAGGGCAGCTTGAACACTGAAGCTTTCTTT